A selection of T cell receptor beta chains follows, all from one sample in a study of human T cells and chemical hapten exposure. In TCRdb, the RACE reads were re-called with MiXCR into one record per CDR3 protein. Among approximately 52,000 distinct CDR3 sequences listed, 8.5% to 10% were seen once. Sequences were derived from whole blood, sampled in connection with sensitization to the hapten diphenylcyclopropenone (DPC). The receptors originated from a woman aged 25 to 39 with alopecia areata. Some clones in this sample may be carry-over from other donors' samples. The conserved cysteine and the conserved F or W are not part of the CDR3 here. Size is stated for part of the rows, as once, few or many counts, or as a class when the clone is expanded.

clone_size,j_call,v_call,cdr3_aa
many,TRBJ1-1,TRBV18,ASSEMNTEAF
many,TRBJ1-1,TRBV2,ASRRSGTGTEAF
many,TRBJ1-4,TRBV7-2,ASTSRTGRNEKLF
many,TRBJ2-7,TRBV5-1,ASSSSGLSSYEQY
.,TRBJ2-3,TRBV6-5,ASSYSRAGGTDTQY
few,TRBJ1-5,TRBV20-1,SARTDDQPQH
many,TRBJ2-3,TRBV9,ASSVQGADTQY
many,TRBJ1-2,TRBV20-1,SAREGDYGYT
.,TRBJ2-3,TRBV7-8,ASSPPREDTQY
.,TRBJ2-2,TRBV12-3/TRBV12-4,ASSWSGELF
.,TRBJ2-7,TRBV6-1,ASHRVDEQY
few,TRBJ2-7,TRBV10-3,AISEGLNYEQY
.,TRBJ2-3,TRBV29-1,SVWRDTQY
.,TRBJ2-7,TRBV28,ASSPHSGRQYEQY
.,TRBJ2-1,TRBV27,ASSLSSVRGVPVSYNEQF
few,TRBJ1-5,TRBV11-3,ASSLEFRRALWEPQH
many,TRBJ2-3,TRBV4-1,ASSQTGGSTGTQY
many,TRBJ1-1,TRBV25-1,ASGDLPEAF
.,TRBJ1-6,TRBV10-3,AISETGGFSSSYNSPLH
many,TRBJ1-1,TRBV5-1,ASSRPGTGNTEAF
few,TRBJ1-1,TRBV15,ATSRDRVRSEAF
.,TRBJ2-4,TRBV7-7,ASKTTDIQY
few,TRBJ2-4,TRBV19,ASSSPGEKNIQY
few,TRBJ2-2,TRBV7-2,ASSLASGGRTGELF
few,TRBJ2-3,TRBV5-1,ASSTQNPGTDTQY
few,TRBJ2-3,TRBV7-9,ASSLAGTSGTDTQY
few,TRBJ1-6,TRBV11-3,ASSLDLVSPLH
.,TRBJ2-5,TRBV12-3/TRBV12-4,ASSRGLATQETQY
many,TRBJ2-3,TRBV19,ASSITGSTDTQY
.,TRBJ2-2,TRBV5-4,ASSPTAGGLPGELF
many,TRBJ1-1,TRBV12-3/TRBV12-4,ASSLSRGGNTEAF
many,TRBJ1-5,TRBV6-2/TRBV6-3,ASTPGASNQPQH
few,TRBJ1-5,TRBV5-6,ASSLAVSNQPQH
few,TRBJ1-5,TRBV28,ASSTRDRMDQPQH
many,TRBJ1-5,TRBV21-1,ASSKGGMNQPQH
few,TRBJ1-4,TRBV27,ASSLKGVGKLF
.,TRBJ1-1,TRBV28,ASSLQQHKPEAF
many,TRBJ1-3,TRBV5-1,ASIIRRDRPQYSGNTIY
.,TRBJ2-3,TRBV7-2,ASSGTEDTQY
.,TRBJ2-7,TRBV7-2,ASSFGTSAVGGY
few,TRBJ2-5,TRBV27,ASSLSSTGETQY
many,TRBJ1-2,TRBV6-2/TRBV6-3,ASSYSMAGAGYGYT
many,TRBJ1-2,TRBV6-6,ASSYGGTDNYGYT